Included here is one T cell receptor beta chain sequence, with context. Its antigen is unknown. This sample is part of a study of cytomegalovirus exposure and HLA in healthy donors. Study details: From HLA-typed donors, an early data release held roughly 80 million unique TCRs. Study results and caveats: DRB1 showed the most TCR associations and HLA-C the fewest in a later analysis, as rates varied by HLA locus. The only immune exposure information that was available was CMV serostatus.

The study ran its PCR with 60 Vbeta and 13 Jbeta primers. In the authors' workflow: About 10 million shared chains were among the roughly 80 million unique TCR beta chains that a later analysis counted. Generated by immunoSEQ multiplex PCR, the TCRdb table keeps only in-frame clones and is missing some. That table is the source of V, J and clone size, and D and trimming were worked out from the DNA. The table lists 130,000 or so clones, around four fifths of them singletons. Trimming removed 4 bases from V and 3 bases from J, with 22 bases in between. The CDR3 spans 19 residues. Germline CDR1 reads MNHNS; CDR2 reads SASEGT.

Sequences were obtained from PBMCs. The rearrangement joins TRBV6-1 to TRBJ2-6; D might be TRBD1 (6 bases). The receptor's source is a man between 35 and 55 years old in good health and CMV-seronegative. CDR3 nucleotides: TGTGCCAGCAGTGCCGCCAACAGGGTGGTCGTAGGTGGGGCCAACGTCCTGACTTTC. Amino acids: CASSAANRVVVGGANVLTF.